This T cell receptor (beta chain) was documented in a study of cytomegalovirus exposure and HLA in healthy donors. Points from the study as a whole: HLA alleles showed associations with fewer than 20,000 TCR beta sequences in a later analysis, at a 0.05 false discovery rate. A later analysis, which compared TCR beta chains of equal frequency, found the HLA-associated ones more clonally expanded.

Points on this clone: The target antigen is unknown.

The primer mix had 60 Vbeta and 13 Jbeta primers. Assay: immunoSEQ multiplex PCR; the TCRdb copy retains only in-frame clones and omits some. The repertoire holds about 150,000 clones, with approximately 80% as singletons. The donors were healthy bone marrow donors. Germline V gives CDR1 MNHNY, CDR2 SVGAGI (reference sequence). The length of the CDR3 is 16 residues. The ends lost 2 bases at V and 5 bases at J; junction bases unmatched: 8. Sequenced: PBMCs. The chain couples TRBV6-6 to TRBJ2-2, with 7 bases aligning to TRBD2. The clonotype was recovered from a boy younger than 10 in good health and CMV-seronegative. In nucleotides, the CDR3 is TGTGCCAGCAGTTACGCGGGAGATTCGGGTACCGGGGAGCTGTTTTTT. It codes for CASSYAGDSGTGELFF.